Detailed here is one TCR beta chain. What it binds is not known. Per germline, CDR1 KGHDR and CDR2 SFDVKD. After removal of 4 bases from V and 8 bases from J, the junction contained 5 bases not matched to a gene. The CDR3 is made up of 13 amino acids. The data belong to a study of vaccination and CD4 T cells after COVID-19. Study information: The interval from dose two to post-vaccine sampling had a median of roughly 72 days, and it ranged from 14 to 241.

Indicated treatment: roughly ten-day PBMC culture with coronavirus spike peptide pools or control peptides (ViraFEST assay). Study findings and constraints: Apart from involving relatively few convalescent patients, the work omitted early post-infection timepoints.

The Oncomine TCR Beta short-read assay sequenced DNA from cultured CD4+ T cells. After culture, CD4+ T cells served as the source for genomic DNA extraction. From the PCR reads, TCRdb called clonotypes with MiXCR, one entry per CDR3 protein. The sample lists 21,000 or so distinct CDR3 sequences; less than 75% were seen once. This chain joins TRBV24-1 and TRBJ1-2; 8 bases are shared with TRBD1. The clonotype was recovered from a human donor who had recovered from COVID-19. The sequenced sample consisted of CD4+ T cells from blood, cultured in vitro. The CDR3 loop is CATSDLTGAGYTF. CDR3 nucleotides: TGTGCCACCAGTGACTTGACAGGGGCCGGCTACACCTTC.